This TCR beta chain was identified in a study of CD8+ T cells in alopecia areata. Study context: The tofacitinib course ran for 6 to 18 months and was followed by 6 months off drug.

Reverse transcribed after extraction, RNA yielded cDNA as the sequencing template. Repertoires were generated with immunoSEQ multiplex PCR, while TCRdb's copy carries only in-frame clones and drops some. The sample consists of under 75,000 clones, more than 40% of them appearing once. Trimming shortened V by 1 base and J by 8 bases, and 20 bases separated the two germline ends. Germline CDR1 reads SEHNR; CDR2 reads FQNEAQ (reference sequence). This CDR3 is 16 amino acids long. A remark on this clone: Its antigen is undetermined.

Study-level points and caveats: Sharing of TCRs across patients appeared less clear than in mice, possibly for HLA-related reasons.

The TCR comes from a human donor with alopecia areata. Here the sequenced sample was CD8+ T cells sorted from blood, taken at week 0. The rearrangement uses TRBV7-9 and TRBJ1-2; weak D call: TRBD1 (5 bases). The CDR3 sequence: CASSLGGSVAGRGYTF. The DNA of the CDR3 is TGTGCCAGCAGCTTAGGTGGTTCGGTGGCAGGGCGCGGCTACACCTTC.